Listed here is a single TCR beta chain. One end of the junction varies from germline; a read error may be responsible. Clones were read by immunoSEQ multiplex PCR, and TCRdb kept only the in-frame ones, dropping some. Counted here are over 30,000 clones, around three quarters occurring once; the ten biggest clones make up about 40%. The data were obtained in a study of blood T cell repertoires in COVID-19. The CDR3 sequence is 15 residues long. The germline CDR1 and CDR2 sequences are SSHAT and FNYEAQ (reference sequence). The sequence derives from a man of 80 years or more with active or convalescent COVID-19. The sequenced sample was peripheral blood. The chain carries TRBV7-7 and TRBJ1-2, with 7 bases lining up with TRBD1. The CDR3: CASRPRQGHSYRYTF. Here the CDR3 DNA reads TGTGCTAGCAGGCCCCGACAGGGCCACTCTTATCGCTACACCTTC. Full variable domain (rest looked up from reference TRBV7-7 and TRBJ1-2): GAGVSQSPRYKVTKRGQDVTLRCDPISSHATLYWYQQALGQGPEFLTYFNYEAQPDKSGLPSDRFSAERPEGSISTLTIQRTEQRDSAMYRCASRPRQGHSYRYTFGSGTRLTVV.